This T cell receptor beta chain was identified during a study of blood T cell repertoires in COVID-19. Across the whole study: Acute-phase and convalescent COVID-19 samples originated in the United States, Italy and Spain. PBMCs, B-cell-depleted T cells, or T cells were the source of the cDNA or gDNA that made up the material.

In the study's own analysis: Estimation of nucleated cell counts was performed using reference gene primer amplification. Only in-frame clones appear in the TCRdb table, and some are missing; sequencing was by immunoSEQ multiplex PCR. V and J calls and clone size are copied from that table; D and trimming were computed from the DNA. Here the sample spans over 150,000 clones, about 80% being singletons. As regards this clone: The sample holds other DNA sequences that translate to the same CDR3.

The CDR3 length is 13 residues. The junction had 2 bases not matched to a gene; V was cut back by 5 bases and J by 3 bases. CDR1 MNHEY and CDR2 SVGAGI come from the germline V gene. This clonotype was obtained from a human donor with acute or convalescent COVID-19. The donor label of this sample is uncertain. J is TRBJ1-2 and V is TRBV6-5; 8 bases are a match to TRBD1. What was sequenced was peripheral blood. The CDR3 region is CASSPTGDYGYTF. In DNA, the CDR3 is TGTGCCAGCAGTCCGACAGGGGACTATGGCTACACCTTC.